These T cell receptor beta chains were read from a single sample in a study of T-cell memory formation after mild COVID-19. TCRdb reanalysed the 5' RACE reads using MiXCR and keeps one entry per CDR3 protein. The sample has tens of thousands of distinct CDR3 sequences; over 13% are singletons. Sequences were obtained from PBMCs or a T cell subset sorted from them (not recorded which). The receptors shown here come from a man younger than 30 who had mild COVID-19 (a few samples of this study predate the infection). Cell type and time point are not known. The CDR3 runs from the conserved cysteine through the conserved F or W. Fields, in order: J gene, V gene, clone size, D gene, CDR3 DNA, CDR3 protein. The D gene is left open where the match is weak. For some rows the clone size is stated as once, few or many, or as a class when expanded; others skip it.

J: TRBJ1-5; V: TRBV4-1; size: -; D: -; DNA: TGCGCCAGCAGCCAAGATTGGTCAGACAATCAGCCCCAGCATTTT; CDR3: CASSQDWSDNQPQHF
J: TRBJ1-2; V: TRBV25-1; size: few; D: TRBD1; DNA: TGTGCTGTAGAGGGGGCCGATCGTGGCTACACCTTC; CDR3: CAVEGADRGYTF
J: TRBJ1-5; V: TRBV7-2; size: -; D: TRBD1; DNA: TGTGCCAGCAGCCACCGGGACAGGGGTCCTCAGCCCCAGCATTTT; CDR3: CASSHRDRGPQPQHF
J: TRBJ1-3; V: TRBV4-2; size: -; D: -; DNA: TGTGCCAGCAGCCTGGCCGCGGACACCATATATTTT; CDR3: CASSLAADTIYF
J: TRBJ2-3; V: TRBV15; size: few; D: TRBD1; DNA: TGTGCCACCAGCAGAACCCGGGACAGGGGGCCCGATACGCAGTATTTT; CDR3: CATSRTRDRGPDTQYF
J: TRBJ1-2; V: TRBV6-5; size: -; D: -; DNA: TGTGCCCAGACGGTGGCTCGCGTTAACTATGGCTACACCTTC; CDR3: CAQTVARVNYGYTF
J: TRBJ2-4; V: TRBV27; size: few; D: -; DNA: TGTGCCAGCAGTCCCATTGCGCCAGCCAAAAACATTCAGTACTTC; CDR3: CASSPIAPAKNIQYF
J: TRBJ1-1; V: TRBV12-3/TRBV12-4; size: few; D: -; DNA: TGTGCCAGCAGTTTACCGAACACTGAAGCTTTCTTT; CDR3: CASSLPNTEAFF
J: TRBJ2-3; V: TRBV5-1; size: -; D: -; DNA: TGCGCCAGCACTCTAGCTAATCTTAGCACAGATACGCAGTATTTT; CDR3: CASTLANLSTDTQYF
J: TRBJ2-1; V: TRBV6-5; size: -; D: -; DNA: TGTGCCAGCAGTTACTCCGCGGGACCCTACAATGAGCAGTTCTTC; CDR3: CASSYSAGPYNEQFF
J: TRBJ2-1; V: TRBV2; size: -; D: TRBD2; DNA: TGTGCCAGCAGTGAAAAGCGGGGGTCCAGTGAGCAGTTCTTC; CDR3: CASSEKRGSSEQFF
J: TRBJ1-1; V: TRBV7-8; size: -; D: TRBD1; DNA: TGTGCCAGCAGCCGAGCTGGGACAGGGTCGTCCCCTGAAGCTTTCTTT; CDR3: CASSRAGTGSSPEAFF
J: TRBJ2-5; V: TRBV4-3; size: many; D: TRBD2; DNA: TGCGCCAGCAGCCAAGCTTACAAAGGACTAGCGCAAGAGACCCAGTACTTC; CDR3: CASSQAYKGLAQETQYF
J: TRBJ2-3; V: TRBV20-1; size: -; D: -; DNA: TGCAGTGCTAGAGTAGAGGGCCTGAGATATACGCAGTATTTT; CDR3: CSARVEGLRYTQYF
J: TRBJ2-7; V: TRBV2; size: few; D: -; DNA: TGTAGTTCTCGGACCAAATCCTACGAGCAGTACTTC; CDR3: CSSRTKSYEQYF
J: TRBJ1-1; V: TRBV12-3/TRBV12-4; size: -; D: -; DNA: TGTGCCAGCAGTCATACAGGCGGAGGGACTGAAGCTTTCTTT; CDR3: CASSHTGGGTEAFF
J: TRBJ2-3; V: TRBV6-2/TRBV6-3; size: -; D: -; DNA: TGTGCCAGCAGTTACGTAGGTAGCACAGATACGCAGTATTTT; CDR3: CASSYVGSTDTQYF
J: TRBJ2-7; V: TRBV7-2; size: -; D: TRBD1; DNA: TGTGCCAGCAGCTTAGTAATTCGGACAGGGTCCTACGAGCAGTACTTC; CDR3: CASSLVIRTGSYEQYF
J: TRBJ2-3; V: TRBV3-1; size: few; D: TRBD2; DNA: TGTGCCAGCAGCCCAGCGGGGGGGCCGACAGATACGCAGTATTTT; CDR3: CASSPAGGPTDTQYF
J: TRBJ1-1; V: TRBV19; size: few; D: -; DNA: TGTGCCAGTAGTACCACAGGGTACACTGAAGCTTTCTTT; CDR3: CASSTTGYTEAFF
J: TRBJ2-7; V: TRBV4-1; size: few; D: TRBD2; DNA: TGCGCCAGCAGCCAAGGGATTAGCGGGGGGTACGAGCAGTACTTC; CDR3: CASSQGISGGYEQYF
J: TRBJ1-1; V: TRBV6-2/TRBV6-3; size: -; D: -; DNA: TGTGCCAGCAGTTACTACCTTCTAGAAGCTTTCTTT; CDR3: CASSYYLLEAFF
J: TRBJ2-1; V: TRBV29-1; size: many; D: TRBD2; DNA: TGCAGCGTTGATTTAGCGGGCGGCAATGAGCAGTTCTTC; CDR3: CSVDLAGGNEQFF
J: TRBJ1-3; V: TRBV29-1; size: few; D: -; DNA: TGCAGCGTCCTTTGGTCAAGAGGAGGAAACACCATATATTTT; CDR3: CSVLWSRGGNTIYF
J: TRBJ1-6; V: TRBV4-2; size: few; D: -; DNA: TGTGCCAGCAGCCAAGATATCCCGGTCCCGTGGAATTCACCCCTCCACTTT; CDR3: CASSQDIPVPWNSPLHF
J: TRBJ1-4; V: TRBV21-1; size: few; D: -; DNA: TGTGCCAGCAACCTTCGACGCGGGGTTGGAGAAAAACTGTTTTTT; CDR3: CASNLRRGVGEKLFF
J: TRBJ2-1; V: TRBV12-5; size: few; D: -; DNA: TGTGCTAGTGGTCCCGGACTGGTAGGATTCTTC; CDR3: CASGPGLVGFF
J: TRBJ2-3; V: TRBV7-3; size: few; D: TRBD2; DNA: TGTGCCAGCAGTAATAGCGGGGGGCCCCCAGATACGCAGTATTTT; CDR3: CASSNSGGPPDTQYF
J: TRBJ2-4; V: TRBV9; size: medium-sized; D: TRBD2; DNA: TGTGCCAGCAGCCCGACTAGCGGGGGGTCCCTCGTAGCCAAAAACATTCAGTACTTC; CDR3: CASSPTSGGSLVAKNIQYF
J: TRBJ2-5; V: TRBV27; size: -; D: TRBD1; DNA: TGTGCCAGCAGTTCTCGGACAGGGGATGAGGAGACCCAGTACTTC; CDR3: CASSSRTGDEETQYF
J: TRBJ2-1; V: TRBV6-5; size: -; D: TRBD1; DNA: TGTGCCAGCAGTTGGAAAGGGGGCAATAGGAATGAGCAGTTCTTC; CDR3: CASSWKGGNRNEQFF
J: TRBJ1-2; V: TRBV4-3; size: -; D: -; DNA: TGCGCCAGCAGCCCCTCCACAGGGACCTATGGCTACACCTTC; CDR3: CASSPSTGTYGYTF
J: TRBJ2-1; V: TRBV20-1; size: -; D: -; DNA: TGCAGTGCTAGGGACTCGCTTGGAAATGAGCAGTTCTTC; CDR3: CSARDSLGNEQFF
J: TRBJ1-2; V: TRBV6-2/TRBV6-3; size: -; D: -; DNA: TGTGCCAGCAGTTACTCGTCGGGTATCTATGGCTACACCTTC; CDR3: CASSYSSGIYGYTF
J: TRBJ2-7; V: TRBV27; size: -; D: -; DNA: TGTGCCAGCAGCCCAGGGCTCTCCTACGAGCAGTACTTC; CDR3: CASSPGLSYEQYF
J: TRBJ2-7; V: TRBV4-3; size: few; D: -; DNA: TGCGCCAGCAGCCAAGATTTGGGGGAGCAGTACTTC; CDR3: CASSQDLGEQYF
J: TRBJ1-2; V: TRBV28; size: few; D: TRBD1; DNA: TGTGCCAGCAGAGCAACAGGGGTATATGGCTACACCTTC; CDR3: CASRATGVYGYTF
J: TRBJ1-1; V: TRBV7-2; size: -; D: -; DNA: TGTGCCAGCAGCTTATCAGTTAGGGCCCCTAACACTGAAGCTTTCTTT; CDR3: CASSLSVRAPNTEAFF
J: TRBJ2-1; V: TRBV7-8; size: -; D: -; DNA: TGTGCCAGCAGTCTATCGTTCCCTACGGAGGATGGGCAGTTCTTC; CDR3: CASSLSFPTEDGQFF
J: TRBJ1-6; V: TRBV4-1; size: -; D: -; DNA: TGCGCCAGCAGCCAAGCCGGACTCCAGCGTAATTCACCCCTCCACTTT; CDR3: CASSQAGLQRNSPLHF
J: TRBJ2-1; V: TRBV14; size: few; D: -; DNA: TGTGCCAGCAGCCCCACAAGCTCCTACAATGAGCAGTTCTTC; CDR3: CASSPTSSYNEQFF
J: TRBJ2-4; V: TRBV7-6; size: -; D: -; DNA: TGTGCCAGCAGCTTAGGAGGGGGGGTAGAGAACATTCAGTACTTC; CDR3: CASSLGGGVENIQYF
J: TRBJ2-1; V: TRBV6-4; size: many; D: TRBD2; DNA: TGTGCCAGCAGTGACTCTAGCGGGGCCTACAATGAGCAGTTCTTC; CDR3: CASSDSSGAYNEQFF